The entry that follows covers one T cell receptor beta chain sequence. This specimen comes from a study of blood T cell repertoires in COVID-19. Study summary: Sites across the United States, Italy and Spain contributed samples from acute and convalescent COVID-19. The cDNA or gDNA used as material had been derived from T cells, B-cell-depleted T cells, or PBMCs.

Patients from Seattle were sampled longitudinally, starting during active infection. Per the original methods: It was from reference gene primer amplification that nucleated cell counts were estimated. The data were produced by immunoSEQ multiplex PCR, yet TCRdb's version contains in-frame clones alone and is incomplete. The V and J calls and the clone size are those of that table, but D and trimming were determined from the DNA. The sample includes some 300,000 clones, approximately 90% of them seen just once. The receptor comes from a woman aged 45 to 65 with COVID-19, enrolled during active disease. Sequencing was performed on peripheral blood.

CDR3 amino acids: CAISELGTGVHNEQFF. The CDR3 DNA is TGTGCCATCAGTGAGTTAGGGACAGGGGTTCACAATGAGCAGTTCTTC. The genes are TRBV10-3 and TRBJ2-1; 10 positions match TRBD1. V gave up 1 base and J gave up 5 bases; unmatched junction bases: 5. Germline assignment: CDR1 ENHRY and CDR2 SYGVKD. This CDR3 contains 16 residues.